These 21 T cell receptor beta chains originate from one sample sequenced in a study of regulatory T cells in long-lasting Graves disease. Library construction for TCR beta used iRepertoire HTBI primers and Arm-PCR of CDR3 regions. TCRdb processed the multiplex PCR reads anew with MiXCR; each CDR3 protein has one entry. The data show approximately 290,000 distinct CDR3 sequences, with around 20% seen just once and roughly 56% held by the top ten. Time point meaning: persistent/refractory GD, antithyroid drugs over 5 years with positive TRAb. PBMC-extracted RNA yielded the TCR library. Sequences were derived from peripheral blood mononuclear cells (PBMCs), sampled when the disease was refractory, from a patient treated with antithyroid drugs. These receptors were collected from a female donor with Graves disease.

This clonotype appeared many times. The V and J genes are TRBV20-1 and TRBJ1-5; D call uncertain. Trimming shortened V by 0 bases and J by 2 bases, and 17 bases separated the two germline ends. The CDR3 is 17 residues long. Germline CDR1 is DFQATT and CDR2 is SNEGSKA (reference sequence). The CDR3: CSARDSKVGSRNQPQHF. CDR3 nucleotide sequence: TGCAGTGCTAGAGACTCAAAGGTCGGTTCTCGCAATCAGCCCCAGCATTTT.

This clonotype appeared many times. This sequence joins TRBV10-1 and TRBJ2-7; 9 bases are a match to TRBD1. Germline CDR1 WNHNN, CDR2 SYGVQD (reference sequence). With V trimmed by 4 bases and J by 5 bases, 9 bases remained unmatched. The CDR3 is 15 amino acids. The CDR3: CASSGSQRDRDEQYF. CDR3 in DNA: TGCGCCAGCAGTGGGTCTCAGCGGGACAGGGACGAGCAGTACTTC.

This clonotype came up many times. The rearrangement links TRBV7-8 to TRBJ2-7, with a possible D match to TRBD1 (6 bases). Trimming left V 4 bases short and J 6 bases short, with 13 bases between. The CDR3 loop spans 13 amino acids. Germline CDR1 SGHVS, CDR2 FQNEAQ. This CDR3 is CASSYRGTTEQYF. The CDR3 DNA follows: TGTGCCAGCAGCTACCGAGGGACAACCGAGCAGTACTTC.

CDR3 bases: TGTGCCAGCACCGGAGGCGAGGAGCTGTTTTTT. It translates to CASTGGEELFF. The V gene is TRBV3-1, the J gene TRBJ2-2, with a possible D match to TRBD2 (5 bases). The CDR3 covers 11 residues. The germline V and J ends were trimmed by 7 bases and 10 bases, with 10 bases remaining between them. The germline gives CDR1 LGHDT, CDR2 YNNKEL (reference sequence).

The chain is built from TRBV15 and TRBJ2-7; 9 bases map to TRBD1. The CDR3 has 15 amino acids. Losses at the gene ends were 5 bases for V and 3 bases for J; bases not matched to a gene: 8. Looked up from germline, CDR1 is LNHNV and CDR2 is YYDKDF (reference sequence). The CDR3 protein is CATSPQRDRDYEQYF. The CDR3 nucleotides are TGTGCCACCAGCCCCCAGCGGGACAGGGACTACGAGCAGTACTTC.

Comment on this clonotype: This could be a read error, since a much larger clone is one nucleotide away. The CDR3 does not end in the conserved phenylalanine or tryptophan, so this is likely a read error. This chain joins TRBV11-1 and TRBJ1-1; no clear D. The V end was cut by 1 base, the J end by 5 bases, with 11 bases between. The CDR3 length is 14 residues. Germline CDR1 reads SGHAT; CDR2 reads FQDESV (reference sequence). CDR3 sequence (DNA): TGTGCCAGCAGCTTAGTCCAGGCAACAACTGAAGCTTTCTCT. This encodes CASSLVQATTEAFS.

The rearrangement links TRBV3-1 to TRBJ2-7, with D perhaps matching TRBD2 (6 bases). The germline V gene encodes CDR1 LGHDT and CDR2 YNNKEL (reference sequence). This CDR3 spans 17 amino acids. V lost 2 bases and J lost 2, with 19 bases in between. CDR3 in amino acids: CASSQIAVGFEAYEQYF. In DNA form, the CDR3 reads TGTGCCAGCAGCCAAATAGCGGTCGGGTTTGAGGCCTACGAGCAGTACTTC.

The chain couples TRBV6-1 to TRBJ1-1; D remains ambiguous. This CDR3 has 14 amino acids. Deletions cut 5 bases from V and 0 bases from J, with 10 bases between. Germline V gene data show CDR1 as MNHNS and CDR2 as SASEGT. The CDR3 DNA is TGTGCCAGCAGTCCCCCGCTTATGAACACTGAAGCTTTCTTT. Translation: CASSPPLMNTEAFF.

This clonotype was found many times. The chain links TRBV6-5 to TRBJ2-4, with D hard to call. CDR1 and CDR2 from the germline V gene are MNHEY and SVGAGI. CDR3 length: 12 residues. Trimming took 0 bases from V and 15 from J, leaving 12 bases between them. The CDR3 coding sequence is TGTGCCAGCAGTTACTCGCGAGGTCCGGGGTACTTC. Translation gives CASSYSRGPGYF.

The chain employs TRBV29-1 and TRBJ2-7; TRBD1 might be the D (6 bases). Germline CDR1 is SQVTM and CDR2 is ANQGSEA. The CDR3 length is 13 residues. V was pared by 7 bases and J by 1 base, with 14 bases between. The CDR3 region has the DNA TGCAGCGCCACCGGGACACCATCCTACGAGCAGTACTTC. Protein sequence: CSATGTPSYEQYF.

This clonotype was recorded many times. The J gene is TRBJ2-5, the V gene TRBV28, with TRBD2 matching 7 bases. This CDR3 is 15 amino acids long. Germline CDR1 and CDR2: MDHEN and SYDVKM. With 5 bases clipped from V and 5 bases from J, the junction kept 11 bases outside the gene matches. The CDR3 DNA follows: TGTGCCAGCAGTGAGAGCGGGTCCGGGAGGGAGACCCAGTACTTC. As protein: CASSESGSGRETQYF.

The table lists this clonotype with a count of one. The rearrangement links TRBV5-6 to TRBJ2-3; 7 bases match TRBD1. The CDR3 length is 15 residues. V shed 4 bases, J shed 4 bases, and the junction held 9 bases outside the gene matches. Germline-derived CDR1 and CDR2 are SGHDT and YYEEEE. CDR3 bases: TGTGCCAGCAGCCCTGCGACAGGGATCGCAGATACGCAGTATTTT. Encoded protein: CASSPATGIADTQYF.

The genes are TRBV19 and TRBJ2-2, with TRBD2 matching over 10 bases. Germline CDR1 and CDR2: LNHDA and SQIVND (reference sequence). The CDR3 runs to 16 residues. The J segment lost 6 bases and the V segment lost 6 bases, leaving 10 bases of the junction unmatched. CDR3 in amino acids: CASSHTSGIVPGELFF. DNA for the CDR3: TGTGCCAGTAGCCACACTAGCGGGATTGTGCCCGGGGAGCTGTTTTTT.

This rearrangement joins TRBV3-1 to TRBJ1-1, with 10 bases identical to TRBD1. CDR3 size: 14 residues. The germline V gene has CDR1 LGHDT and CDR2 YNNKEL (reference sequence). The J segment lost 6 bases and the V segment lost 4 bases, leaving 5 bases of the junction unmatched. This CDR3 reads CASSRQGAQAEAFF. The CDR3 nucleotides are TGTGCCAGCAGCCGACAGGGGGCTCAGGCTGAAGCTTTCTTT.

V and J are TRBV10-3 and TRBJ2-1; 11 bases are a match to TRBD2. Germline assignment: CDR1 ENHRY and CDR2 SYGVKD. V lost 2 bases, J lost 4 bases, and 10 bases stayed unmatched. The CDR3 runs to 18 residues. The CDR3 region is CAISERRGRTSGYNEQFF. As DNA, the CDR3 is TGTGCCATCAGTGAGAGACGCGGAAGGACTAGCGGGTACAATGAGCAGTTCTTC.

The J gene is TRBJ2-3, the V gene TRBV2; the D is unclear. V was cut by 0 bases and J by 7 bases, with 8 bases left in between. Germline lookup yields CDR1 SNHLY and CDR2 FYNNEI. The CDR3 length is 13 residues. The CDR3 sequence is CASSEAVLNTQYF. CDR3 sequence (DNA): TGTGCCAGCAGTGAAGCGGTCTTGAATACGCAGTATTTT.

V usage is TRBV4-1 and J usage is TRBJ2-7; the D gene could be TRBD1 or TRBD2 (6 bases each). Germline V gives CDR1 MGHRA, CDR2 YSYEKL. V was clipped by 3 bases and J by 3 bases, with 12 bases between them. This CDR3 spans 14 amino acids. The DNA of the CDR3 is TGCGCCAGCAGCCAGAGGGGGACTGACTACGAGCAGTACTTC. Translated: CASSQRGTDYEQYF.

The chain joins TRBV5-1 to TRBJ2-7; perhaps D is TRBD1 or TRBD2 (5 bases each). Germline V gene sequence: CDR1 SGHRS, CDR2 YFSETQ. V lost 4 bases and J 2 bases, leaving 13 bases between the germline ends. The CDR3 sequence is 14 residues long. As DNA, the CDR3 is TGCGCCAGCAGCCCCGGGACGGACGCCTACGAGCAGTACTTC. Its translation: CASSPGTDAYEQYF.

The chain joins TRBV27 to TRBJ2-5, with 11 bases matching TRBD1. The V gene's germline CDR1 is MNHEY and CDR2 SMNVEV (reference sequence). V shed 6 bases, J shed 5 bases, and the junction held 14 bases outside the gene matches. The CDR3 contains 17 residues. DNA for the CDR3: TGTGCCAGCAGCAACCTTCGTACCGGGACAGGGGGGGAGACCCAGTACTTC. Protein sequence: CASSNLRTGTGGETQYF.

A note on this clonotype: This may stem from a read error, because a much larger clone lies one nucleotide away. This chain joins TRBV28 and TRBJ1-5, with D unclear. Trimming removed 5 bases from V and 5 bases from J, with 16 bases in between. The CDR3 sequence is 15 residues long. The germline gives CDR1 MDHEN, CDR2 SYDVKM. The CDR3 reads CASSPSRMEDQPQHF. CDR3 coding DNA: TGTGCCAGCAGTCCCTCCCGGATGGAGGATCAGCCCCAGCATTTT.

V usage is TRBV4-1 and J usage is TRBJ2-3, with a weak D call TRBD2 (6 bases). V lost 1 base and J 2 bases, leaving 10 bases between the germline ends. The CDR3 is 15 residues long. Germline CDR1 and CDR2: MGHRA and YSYEKL. The CDR3 coding sequence is TGCGCCAGCAGCCAAGGAGCGGGTAACACAGATACGCAGTATTTT. Translation: CASSQGAGNTDTQYF.